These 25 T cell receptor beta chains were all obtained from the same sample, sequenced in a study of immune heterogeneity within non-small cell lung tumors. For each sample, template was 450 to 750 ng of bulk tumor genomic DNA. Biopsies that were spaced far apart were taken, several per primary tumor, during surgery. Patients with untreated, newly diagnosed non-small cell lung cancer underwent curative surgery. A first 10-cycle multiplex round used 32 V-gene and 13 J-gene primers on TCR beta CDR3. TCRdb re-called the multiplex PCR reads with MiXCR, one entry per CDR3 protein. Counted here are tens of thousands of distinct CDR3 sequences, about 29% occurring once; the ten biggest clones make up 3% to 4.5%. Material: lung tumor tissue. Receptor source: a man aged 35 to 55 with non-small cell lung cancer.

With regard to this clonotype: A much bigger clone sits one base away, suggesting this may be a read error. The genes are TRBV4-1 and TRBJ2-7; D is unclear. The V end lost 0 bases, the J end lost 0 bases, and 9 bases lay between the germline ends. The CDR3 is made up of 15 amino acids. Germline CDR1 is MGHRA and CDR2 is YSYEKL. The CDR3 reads CASSQEGPVSYEQYF. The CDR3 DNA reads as TGCGCCAGCAGCCAAGAAGGGCCGGTCTCCTACGAGCAGTACTTC.

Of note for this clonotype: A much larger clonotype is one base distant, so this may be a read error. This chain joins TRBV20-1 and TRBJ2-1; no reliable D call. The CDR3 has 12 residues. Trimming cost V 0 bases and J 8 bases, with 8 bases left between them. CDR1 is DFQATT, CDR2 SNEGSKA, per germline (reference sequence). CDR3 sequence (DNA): TGCAGTGCTAGAGATCGGTGGGATGAGCAGTTCTTC. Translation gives CSARDRWDEQFF.

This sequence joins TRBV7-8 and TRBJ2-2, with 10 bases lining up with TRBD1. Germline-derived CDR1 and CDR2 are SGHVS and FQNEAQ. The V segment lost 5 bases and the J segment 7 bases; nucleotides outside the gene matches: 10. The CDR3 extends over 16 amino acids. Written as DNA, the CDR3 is TGTGCCAGCAGCGCCCCGGGACAGGGGTATAACGGGGAGCTGTTTTTT. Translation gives CASSAPGQGYNGELFF.

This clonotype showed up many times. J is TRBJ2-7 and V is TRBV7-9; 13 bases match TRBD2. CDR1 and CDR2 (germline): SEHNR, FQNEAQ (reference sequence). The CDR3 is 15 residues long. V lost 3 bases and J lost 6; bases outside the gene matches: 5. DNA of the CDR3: TGTGCCAGCAGCTTCACTAGCGGGAGGGGGGTCGAGCAGTACTTC. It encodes CASSFTSGRGVEQYF.

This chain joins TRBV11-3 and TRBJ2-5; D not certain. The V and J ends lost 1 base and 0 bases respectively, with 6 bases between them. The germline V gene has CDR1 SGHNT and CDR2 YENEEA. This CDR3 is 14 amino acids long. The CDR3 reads CASSLGQHQETQYF. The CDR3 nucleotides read TGTGCCAGCAGCTTAGGCCAACACCAAGAGACCCAGTACTTC.

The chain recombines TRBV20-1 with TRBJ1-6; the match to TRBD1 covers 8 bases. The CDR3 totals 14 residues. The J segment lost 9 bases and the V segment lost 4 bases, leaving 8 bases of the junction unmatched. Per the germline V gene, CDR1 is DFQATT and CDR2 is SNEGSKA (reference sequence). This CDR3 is CSAIPTGESSPLHF. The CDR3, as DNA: TGCAGTGCTATCCCGACAGGGGAGAGTTCACCCCTCCACTTT.

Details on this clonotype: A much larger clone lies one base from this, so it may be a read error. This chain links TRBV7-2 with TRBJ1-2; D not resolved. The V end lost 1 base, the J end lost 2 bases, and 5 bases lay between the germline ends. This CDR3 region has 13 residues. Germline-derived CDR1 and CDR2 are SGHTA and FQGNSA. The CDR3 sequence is CASSLVWNYGYTF. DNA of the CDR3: TGTGCCAGCAGCTTAGTGTGGAACTATGGCTACACCTTC.

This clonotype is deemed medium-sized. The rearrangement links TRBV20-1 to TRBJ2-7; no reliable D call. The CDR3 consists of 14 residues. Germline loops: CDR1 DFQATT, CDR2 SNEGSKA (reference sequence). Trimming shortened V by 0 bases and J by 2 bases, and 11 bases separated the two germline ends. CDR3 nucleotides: TGCAGTGCTAGAGATGGCTTGATCCCCTACGAGCAGTACTTC. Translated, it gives CSARDGLIPYEQYF.

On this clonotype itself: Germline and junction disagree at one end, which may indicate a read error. This CDR3 is CASSWDSDNEQFF. As DNA, the CDR3 is TGTGCCAGCAGCTGGGACTCCGACAATGAGCAGTTCTTC. The J gene is TRBJ2-1, the V gene TRBV7-3; tentative D call: TRBD2 (6 bases). Looked up from germline, CDR1 is SGHTA and CDR2 is FQGTGA. The CDR3 sequence is 13 residues long.

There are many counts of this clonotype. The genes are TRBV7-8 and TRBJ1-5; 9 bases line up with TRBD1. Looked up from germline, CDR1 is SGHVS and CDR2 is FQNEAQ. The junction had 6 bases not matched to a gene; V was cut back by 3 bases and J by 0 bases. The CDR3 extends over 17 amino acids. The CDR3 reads CASSFDTGGYSNQPQHF. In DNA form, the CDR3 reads TGTGCCAGCAGCTTCGACACAGGGGGCTATAGCAATCAGCCCCAGCATTTT.

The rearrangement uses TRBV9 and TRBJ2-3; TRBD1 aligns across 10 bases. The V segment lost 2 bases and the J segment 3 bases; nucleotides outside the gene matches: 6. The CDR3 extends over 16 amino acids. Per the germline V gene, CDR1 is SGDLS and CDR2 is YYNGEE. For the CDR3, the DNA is TGTGCCAGCAGCGTCGTGGACAGGGGGTTAACAGATACGCAGTATTTT. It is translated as CASSVVDRGLTDTQYF.

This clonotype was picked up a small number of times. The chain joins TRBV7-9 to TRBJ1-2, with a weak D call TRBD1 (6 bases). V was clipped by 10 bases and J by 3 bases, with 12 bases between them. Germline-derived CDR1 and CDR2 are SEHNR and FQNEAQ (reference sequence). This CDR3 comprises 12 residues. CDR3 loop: CATTGWDYGYTF. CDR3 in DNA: TGTGCCACTACAGGGTGGGACTATGGCTACACCTTC.

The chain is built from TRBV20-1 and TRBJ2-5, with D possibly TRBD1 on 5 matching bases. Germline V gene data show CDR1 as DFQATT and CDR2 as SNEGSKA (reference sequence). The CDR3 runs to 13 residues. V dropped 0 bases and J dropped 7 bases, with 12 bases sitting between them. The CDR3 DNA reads TGCAGTGCTAGAGACCCCTCGCAGGGGACCCAGTACTTC. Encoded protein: CSARDPSQGTQYF.

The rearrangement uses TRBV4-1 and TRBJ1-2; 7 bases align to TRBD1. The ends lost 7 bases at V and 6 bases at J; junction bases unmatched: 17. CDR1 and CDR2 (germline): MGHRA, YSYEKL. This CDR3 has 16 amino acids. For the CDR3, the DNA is TGCGCCAGCATCCCCAACCAGGGGGTTTGGGTGAATGGCTACACCTTC. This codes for CASIPNQGVWVNGYTF.

The chain's CDR3 is CASSLEGVNTGELFF. DNA for the CDR3: TGCGCCAGCAGCTTGGAGGGCGTGAACACCGGGGAGCTGTTTTTT. The chain recombines TRBV5-1 with TRBJ2-2; D is undetermined. This CDR3 has 15 residues. Between the trimmed V and J ends, which lost 0 bases and 1 base, there was a span of 7 bases. CDR1 and CDR2 (germline): SGHRS, YFSETQ.

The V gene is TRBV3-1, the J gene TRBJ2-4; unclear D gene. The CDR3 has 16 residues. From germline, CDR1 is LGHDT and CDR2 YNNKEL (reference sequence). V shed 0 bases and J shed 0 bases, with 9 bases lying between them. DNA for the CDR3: TGTGCCAGCAGCCAAGATCCGGGTTTAGCCAAAAACATTCAGTACTTC. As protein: CASSQDPGLAKNIQYF.

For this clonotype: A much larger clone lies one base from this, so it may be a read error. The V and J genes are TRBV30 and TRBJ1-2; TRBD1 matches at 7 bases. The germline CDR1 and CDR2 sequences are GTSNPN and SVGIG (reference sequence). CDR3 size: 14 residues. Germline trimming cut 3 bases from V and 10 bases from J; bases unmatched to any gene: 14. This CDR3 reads CAWSPPGGRGAYTF. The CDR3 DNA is TGTGCCTGGAGCCCCCCAGGGGGAAGGGGTGCCTACACCTTC.

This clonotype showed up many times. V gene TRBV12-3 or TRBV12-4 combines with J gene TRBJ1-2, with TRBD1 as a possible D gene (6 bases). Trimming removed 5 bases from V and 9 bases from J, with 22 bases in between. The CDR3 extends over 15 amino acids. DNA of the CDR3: TGTGCCAGCAGTCCGGGAAGGACAGCCGGGAGCAGCTACACCTTC. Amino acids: CASSPGRTAGSSYTF.

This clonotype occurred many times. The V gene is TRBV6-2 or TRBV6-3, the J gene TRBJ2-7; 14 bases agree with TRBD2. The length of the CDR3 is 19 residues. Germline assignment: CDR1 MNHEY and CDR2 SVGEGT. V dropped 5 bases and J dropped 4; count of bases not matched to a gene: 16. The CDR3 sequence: CASSARGGTSGGSVYEQYF. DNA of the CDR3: TGTGCCAGCAGTGCCCGAGGGGGGACTAGCGGGGGTTCGGTATACGAGCAGTACTTC.

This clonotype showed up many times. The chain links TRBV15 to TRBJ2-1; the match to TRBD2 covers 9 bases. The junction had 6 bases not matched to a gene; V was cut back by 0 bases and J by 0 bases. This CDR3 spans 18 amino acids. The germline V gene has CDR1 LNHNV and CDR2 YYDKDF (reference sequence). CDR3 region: CATSRDTTSGSSYNEQFF. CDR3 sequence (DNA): TGTGCCACCAGCAGAGATACGACTAGCGGCAGCTCCTACAATGAGCAGTTCTTC.

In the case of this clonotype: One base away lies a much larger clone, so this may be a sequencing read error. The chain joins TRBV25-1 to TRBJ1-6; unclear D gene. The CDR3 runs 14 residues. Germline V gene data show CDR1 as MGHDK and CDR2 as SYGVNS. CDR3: CASSEDGIFSLLHF. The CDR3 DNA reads TGTGCCAGCAGTGAAGACGGGATATTTTCACTCCTCCACTTT.

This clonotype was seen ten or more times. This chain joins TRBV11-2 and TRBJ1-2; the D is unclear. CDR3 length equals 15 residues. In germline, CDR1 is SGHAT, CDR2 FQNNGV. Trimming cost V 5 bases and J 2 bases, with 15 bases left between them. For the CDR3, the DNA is TGTGCCAGCAGCCCAGTCGGGAATATGAACTATGGCTACACCTTC. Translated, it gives CASSPVGNMNYGYTF.

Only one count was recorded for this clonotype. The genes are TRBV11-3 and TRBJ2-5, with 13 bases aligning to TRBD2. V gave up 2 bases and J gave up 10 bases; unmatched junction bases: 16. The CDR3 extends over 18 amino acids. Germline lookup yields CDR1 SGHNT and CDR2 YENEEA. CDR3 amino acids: CASSLQGVTSGRSGIQYF. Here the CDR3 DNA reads TGTGCCAGCAGCTTACAGGGGGTGACTAGCGGGAGGTCCGGGATCCAGTACTTC.

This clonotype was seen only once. The CDR3 DNA is TGCGCCAGCAGCCAAGTCTCGTTAGAGACCCAGTACTTC. Residues: CASSQVSLETQYF. This chain joins TRBV4-1 and TRBJ2-5; D remains ambiguous. V gave up 1 base and J gave up 4 bases, with 7 bases separating them. The CDR3 is 13 residues long. CDR1 and CDR2 from the germline V gene are MGHRA and YSYEKL.

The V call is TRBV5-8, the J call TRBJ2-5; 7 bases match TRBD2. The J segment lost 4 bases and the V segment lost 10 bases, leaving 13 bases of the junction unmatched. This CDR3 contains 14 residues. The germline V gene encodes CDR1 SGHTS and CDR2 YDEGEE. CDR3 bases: TGTGCCTCGCTAGCGGATCTCTGGGGAGAGACCCAGTACTTC. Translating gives CASLADLWGETQYF.